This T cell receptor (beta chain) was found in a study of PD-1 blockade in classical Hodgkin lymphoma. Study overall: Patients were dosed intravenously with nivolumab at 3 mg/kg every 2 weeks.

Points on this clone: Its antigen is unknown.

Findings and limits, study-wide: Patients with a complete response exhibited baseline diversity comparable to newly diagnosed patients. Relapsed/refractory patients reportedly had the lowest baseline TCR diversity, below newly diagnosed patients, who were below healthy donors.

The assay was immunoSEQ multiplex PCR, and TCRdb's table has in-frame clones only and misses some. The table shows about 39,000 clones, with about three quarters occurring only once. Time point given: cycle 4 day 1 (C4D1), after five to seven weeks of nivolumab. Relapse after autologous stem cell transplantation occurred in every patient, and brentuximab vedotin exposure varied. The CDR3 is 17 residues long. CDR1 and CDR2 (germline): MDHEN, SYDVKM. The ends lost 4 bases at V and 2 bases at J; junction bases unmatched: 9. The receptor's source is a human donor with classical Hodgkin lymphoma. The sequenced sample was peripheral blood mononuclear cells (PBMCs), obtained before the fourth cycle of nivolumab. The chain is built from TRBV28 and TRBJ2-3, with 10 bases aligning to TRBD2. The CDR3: CASSSDLGLADTDTQYF. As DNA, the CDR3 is TGTGCCAGCAGTTCAGACTTAGGACTAGCGGACACAGATACGCAGTATTTT. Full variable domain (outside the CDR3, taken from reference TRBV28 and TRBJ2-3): DVKVTQSSRYLVKRTGEKVFLECVQDMDHENMFWYRQDPGLGLRLIYFSYDVKMKEKGDIPEGYSVSREKKERFSLILESASTNQTSMYLCASSSDLGLADTDTQYFGPGTRLTVL.